This is a list of T cell receptor beta chains from one sample in a study of blood T cell repertoires in COVID-19. Data came from immunoSEQ multiplex PCR; TCRdb stores just in-frame clones and leaves some out. There are around 150,000 clones in the sample; more than 70% occur only once, and over 9.5% lies in the top ten. Sequenced: peripheral blood. The origin of the receptors is a man between 45 and 60 years old with active or convalescent COVID-19. The CDR3 runs from the conserved cysteine through the conserved F or W. A D gene is named only where the DNA matches it firmly.

d_gene	v_gene	j_gene	len	CDR3aa	CDR3nt
.	TRBV6-2/TRBV6-3	TRBJ2-3	14	CASSLGGSTDTQYF	TGTGCCAGCAGTCTGGGAGGTAGCACAGATACGCAGTATTTT
.	TRBV2	TRBJ2-2	16	CASRRVGGPGTGELFF	TGTGCCAGCAGGCGGGTGGGCGGTCCGGGGACCGGGGAGCTGTTTTTT
.	TRBV5-8	TRBJ2-1	17	CASSPGWAGSPYNEQFF	TGTGCCAGCAGCCCCGGGTGGGCGGGAAGCCCCTACAATGAGCAGTTCTTC
TRBD2	TRBV28	TRBJ2-5	15	CASTHLLAGQETQYF	TGTGCCAGCACTCACCTCCTAGCGGGTCAAGAGACCCAGTACTTC
TRBD1	TRBV28	TRBJ2-7	15	CASSRPGQPPGEQYF	TGTGCCAGCAGTCGGCCGGGACAGCCGCCGGGCGAGCAGTACTTC
.	TRBV10-1	TRBJ1-3	14	CASRGPIGKNTIYF	TGCGCCAGCAGGGGGCCCATTGGCAAAAACACCATATATTTT
TRBD1	TRBV5-1	TRBJ1-4	14	CASSLQGAGEKLFF	TGCGCCAGCAGCCTCCAGGGGGCGGGGGAAAAACTGTTTTTT
TRBD2	TRBV9	TRBJ2-3	16	CASSGGLAGITDTQYF	TGTGCCAGCAGCGGGGGACTAGCGGGAATAACAGATACGCAGTATTTT
.	TRBV7-9	TRBJ1-5	13	CASSPSQGQPQHF	TGTGCCAGCAGCCCGAGTCAGGGACAGCCCCAGCATTTT
.	TRBV12-2	TRBJ1-2	16	CASRSQGQGGNYGYTF	TGTGCAAGTCGCTCGCAGGGACAGGGGGGAAACTATGGCTACACCTTC
TRBD2	TRBV30	TRBJ2-1	15	CAWRGLAGGKNEQFF	TGTGCCTGGAGGGGACTAGCGGGAGGGAAGAATGAGCAGTTCTTC